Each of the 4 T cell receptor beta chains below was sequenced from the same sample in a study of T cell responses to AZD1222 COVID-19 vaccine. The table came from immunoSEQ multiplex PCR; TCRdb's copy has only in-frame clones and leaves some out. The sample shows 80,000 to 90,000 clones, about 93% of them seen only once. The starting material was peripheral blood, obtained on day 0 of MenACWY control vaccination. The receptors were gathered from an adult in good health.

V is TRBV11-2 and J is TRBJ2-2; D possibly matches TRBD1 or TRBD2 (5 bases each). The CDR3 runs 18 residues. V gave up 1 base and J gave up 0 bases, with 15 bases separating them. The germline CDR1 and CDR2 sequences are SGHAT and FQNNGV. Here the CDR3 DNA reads TGTGCCAGCAGCTTAGTACCGCTTTTGGGGGCGAACACCGGGGAGCTGTTTTTT. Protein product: CASSLVPLLGANTGELFF. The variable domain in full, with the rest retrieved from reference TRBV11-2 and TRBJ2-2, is EAGVAQSPRYKIIEKRQSVAFWCNPISGHATLYWYQQILGQGPKLLIQFQNNGVVDDSQLPKDRFSAERLKGVDSTLKIQPAKLEDSAVYLCASSLVPLLGANTGELFFGEGSRLTVL.

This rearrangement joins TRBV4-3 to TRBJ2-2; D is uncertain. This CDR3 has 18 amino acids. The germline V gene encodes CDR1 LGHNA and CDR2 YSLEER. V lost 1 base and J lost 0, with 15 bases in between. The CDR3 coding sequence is TGCGCCAGCAGCCAAGTAGGCCCGCGAGGCGCGAACACCGGGGAGCTGTTTTTT. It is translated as CASSQVGPRGANTGELFF.

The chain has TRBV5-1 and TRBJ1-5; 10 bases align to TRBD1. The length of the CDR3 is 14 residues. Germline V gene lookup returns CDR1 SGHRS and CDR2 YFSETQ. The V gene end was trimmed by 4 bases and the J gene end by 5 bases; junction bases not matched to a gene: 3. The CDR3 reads CASSLGTGDQPQHF. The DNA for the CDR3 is TGCGCCAGCAGCCTAGGGACAGGGGATCAGCCCCAGCATTTT.

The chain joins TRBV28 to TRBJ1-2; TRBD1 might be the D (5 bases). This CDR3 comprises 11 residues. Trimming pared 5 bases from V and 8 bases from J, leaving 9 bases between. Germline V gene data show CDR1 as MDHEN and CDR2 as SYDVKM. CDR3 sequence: CASSVGLGYTF. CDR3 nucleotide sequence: TGTGCCAGCAGTGTGGGACTCGGCTACACCTTC.